This TCR beta chain was captured in a study of OX40 agonist ivuxolimab in advanced cancers. Turning to the study itself: Patients in dose escalation had liver, melanoma, kidney or head and neck cancers. Points from the study as a whole: The authors also found low normalized T-cell clonal expansion in some nonresponders.

With respect to this clone: Its target is unknown.

Germline V gene data show CDR1 as SGHTA and CDR2 as FQGNSA. Losses at the gene ends were 4 bases for V and 4 bases for J; bases not matched to a gene: 6. This CDR3 is built from 14 residues. Using immunoSEQ multiplex PCR, the repertoire was profiled, and TCRdb retains in-frame clones only, with some absent. The table includes 75,000 to 95,000 clones, about 90% detected once. The chain carries TRBV7-2 and TRBJ1-1, with 7 bases fitting TRBD1. Sequencing used CD4+ or CD8+ T cells sorted from blood, obtained in a trial of the OX40 agonist ivuxolimab. The sequence came from an adult with an advanced solid tumor such as melanoma, head and neck, liver or kidney cancer. The CDR3 DNA reads TGTGCCAGCAGCTATTCGACAGGGTTCACTGAAGCTTTCTTT. It yields the protein CASSYSTGFTEAFF.